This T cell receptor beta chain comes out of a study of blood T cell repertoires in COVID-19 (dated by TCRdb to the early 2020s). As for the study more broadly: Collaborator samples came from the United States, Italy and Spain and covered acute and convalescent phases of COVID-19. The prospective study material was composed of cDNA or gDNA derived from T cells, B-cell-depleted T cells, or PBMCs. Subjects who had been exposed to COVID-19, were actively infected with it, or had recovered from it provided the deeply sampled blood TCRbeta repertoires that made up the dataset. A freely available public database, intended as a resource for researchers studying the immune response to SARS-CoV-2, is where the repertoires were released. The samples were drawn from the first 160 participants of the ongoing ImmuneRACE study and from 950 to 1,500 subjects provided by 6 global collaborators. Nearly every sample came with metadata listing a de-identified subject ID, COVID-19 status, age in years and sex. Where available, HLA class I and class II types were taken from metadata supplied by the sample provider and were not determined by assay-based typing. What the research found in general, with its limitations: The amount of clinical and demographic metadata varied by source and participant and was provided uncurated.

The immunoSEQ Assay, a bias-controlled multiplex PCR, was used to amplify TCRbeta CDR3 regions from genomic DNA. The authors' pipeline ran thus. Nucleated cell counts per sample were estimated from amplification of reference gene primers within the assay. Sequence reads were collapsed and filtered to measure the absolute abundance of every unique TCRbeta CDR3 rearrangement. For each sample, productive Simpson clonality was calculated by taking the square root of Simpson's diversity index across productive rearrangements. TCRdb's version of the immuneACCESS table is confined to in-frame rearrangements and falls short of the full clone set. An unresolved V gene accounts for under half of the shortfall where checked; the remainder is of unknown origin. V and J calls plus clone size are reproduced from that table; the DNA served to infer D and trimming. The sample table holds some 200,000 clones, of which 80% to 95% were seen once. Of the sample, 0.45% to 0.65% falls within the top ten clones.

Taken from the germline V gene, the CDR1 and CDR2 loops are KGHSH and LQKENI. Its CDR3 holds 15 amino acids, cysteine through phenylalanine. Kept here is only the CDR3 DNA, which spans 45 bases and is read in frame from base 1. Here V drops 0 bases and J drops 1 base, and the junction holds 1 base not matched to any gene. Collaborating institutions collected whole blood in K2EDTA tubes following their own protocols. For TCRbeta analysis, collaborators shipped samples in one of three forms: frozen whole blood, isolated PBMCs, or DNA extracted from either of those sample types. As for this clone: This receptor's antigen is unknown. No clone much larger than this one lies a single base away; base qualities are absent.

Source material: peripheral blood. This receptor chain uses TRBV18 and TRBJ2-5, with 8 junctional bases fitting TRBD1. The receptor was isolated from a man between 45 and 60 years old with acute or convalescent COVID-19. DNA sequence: TGTGCCAGCTCACCACCGACAGGGGCCCAAGAGACCCAGTACTTC. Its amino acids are CASSPPTGAQETQYF.